This paragraph covers one T cell receptor beta chain sequence. Its antigen remains unidentified. Primers: 60 Vbeta forward and 13 Jbeta reverse. Libraries were prepared by immunoSEQ multiplex PCR; TCRdb keeps only in-frame clonotypes and omits some of them. Among about 69,000 clones, about 75% were seen once, and the ten largest hold more than 3%. This record belongs to a study of cytomegalovirus exposure and HLA in healthy donors. Study results and limitations: In a later analysis, TCR association rates varied by HLA locus: DRB1 most, HLA-C fewest. Reportedly, diagnosis of cytomegalovirus status by the classifier showed high specificity and sensitivity. Investigators reported around 150 TCR beta chains as tied to cytomegalovirus.

The TCR comes from a man aged 18 to 30 in good health and CMV-seronegative. Input material: PBMCs.

The CDR3 loop reads CAWSVTGSYTF. The CDR3 DNA reads TGTGCCTGGAGTGTAACAGGGAGCTACACCTTC. The chain has TRBV30 and TRBJ1-2; the D gene is possibly TRBD1 (6 bases). The V and J ends lost 0 bases and 9 bases respectively, with 8 bases between them. CDR1 and CDR2 from the germline V gene are GTSNPN and SVGIG (reference sequence). The CDR3 has 11 residues.